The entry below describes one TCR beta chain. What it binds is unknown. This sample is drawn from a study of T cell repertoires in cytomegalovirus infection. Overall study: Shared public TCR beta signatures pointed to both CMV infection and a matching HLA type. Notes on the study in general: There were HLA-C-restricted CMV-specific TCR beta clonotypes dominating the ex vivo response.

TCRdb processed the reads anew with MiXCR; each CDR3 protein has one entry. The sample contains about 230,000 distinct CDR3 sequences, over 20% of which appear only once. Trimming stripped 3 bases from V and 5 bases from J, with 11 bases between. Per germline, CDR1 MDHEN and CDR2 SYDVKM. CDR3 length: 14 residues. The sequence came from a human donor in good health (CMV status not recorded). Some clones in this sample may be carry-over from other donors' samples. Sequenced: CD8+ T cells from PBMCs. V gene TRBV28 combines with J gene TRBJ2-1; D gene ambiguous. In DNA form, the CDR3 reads TGTGCCAGCAGTTTGTCACTAAGAGACAATGAGCAGTTCTTC. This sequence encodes CASSLSLRDNEQFF.